The 22 T cell receptor beta chains listed next were all sequenced from one sample in a study of blood T cells in healthy people across ages. Then a second PCR, running about 6 to 12 cycles, was carried out with a sample-barcoded 5' primer and a J-beta primer mix. MiXCR, applied by TCRdb to the 5' RACE reads, yields one record per CDR3 protein. The sample holds 380,000 or so distinct CDR3 sequences, more than 45% seen once. What was sequenced was blood. Every receptor here comes from a man aged 55 to 70 in good health.

This clonotype was recorded a few times. The CDR3 DNA follows: TGTGCCCACGGGGTGGGGGAGGACTATGGCTACACCTTC. Amino acid sequence: CAHGVGEDYGYTF. The V and J genes are TRBV2 and TRBJ1-2, with D possibly matching TRBD1 (5 bases). V was pared by 11 bases and J by 3 bases, with 16 bases between. The CDR3 loop spans 13 amino acids. Germline V CDR1 and CDR2: SNHLY, FYNNEI.

This clonotype was detected a few times. This chain links TRBV7-9 with TRBJ2-4; possibly TRBD1 for D (6 bases). The CDR3 consists of 19 residues. The ends were cut back, 5 bases at V and 3 bases at J, with 26 bases in the middle. The V gene's germline CDR1 is SEHNR and CDR2 FQNEAQ (reference sequence). CDR3 in DNA: TGTGCCAGCAGCGCCTTCGCTCAGGGGTCTACGCTGGGCAAAAACATTCAGTACTTC. Protein product: CASSAFAQGSTLGKNIQYF. Together with reference TRBV7-9 and TRBJ2-4, the CDR3 gives the full variable domain: DTGVSQNPRHKITKRGQNVTFRCDPISEHNRLYWYRQTLGQGPEFLTYFQNEAQLEKSRLLSDRFSAERPKGSFSTLEIQRTEQGDSAMYLCASSAFAQGSTLGKNIQYFGAGTRLSVL.

This clonotype was seen only a few times. The rearrangement uses TRBV28 and TRBJ2-5, with D perhaps being TRBD1 or TRBD2 (5 bases each). Per the germline V gene, CDR1 is MDHEN and CDR2 is SYDVKM. The germline V and J ends were trimmed by 8 bases and 1 base, with 11 bases remaining between them. This CDR3 is 13 amino acids long. The CDR3 protein is CASRVGAQETQYF. The CDR3 nucleotides are TGTGCCAGCCGAGTCGGGGCCCAAGAGACCCAGTACTTC. Full variable domain (remainder filled in from reference TRBV28 and TRBJ2-5): DVKVTQSSRYLVKRTGEKVFLECVQDMDHENMFWYRQDPGLGLRLIYFSYDVKMKEKGDIPEGYSVSREKKERFSLILESASTNQTSMYLCASRVGAQETQYFGPGTRLLVL.

The chain carries TRBV27 and TRBJ1-1; D is unresolved. The V end was cut by 6 bases, the J end by 7 bases, with 18 bases between. The CDR3 loop spans 14 amino acids. Germline CDR1 is MNHEY and CDR2 is SMNVEV (reference sequence). The CDR3 loop is CASSPLTRRIEAFF. The CDR3 DNA reads TGTGCCAGCAGCCCCCTCACGCGGCGGATTGAAGCTTTCTTT.

This clonotype was counted once. The chain joins TRBV2 to TRBJ1-2; D may be TRBD1 (6 bases). Deletions cut 5 bases from V and 3 bases from J, with 7 bases between. From germline, CDR1 is SNHLY and CDR2 FYNNEI. The CDR3 length is 12 residues. The DNA of the CDR3 is TGTGCCAGCAGTTCAGGGGACTATGGCTACACCTTC. It specifies CASSSGDYGYTF.

V and J are TRBV7-2 and TRBJ1-2; no reliable D call. Germline V gene data show CDR1 as SGHTA and CDR2 as FQGNSA. Trimming removed 0 bases at V and 8 bases at J, with 10 bases between. There are 13 residues in the CDR3. CDR3: CASSLAGSGGYTF. For the CDR3, the DNA is TGTGCCAGCAGCTTAGCGGGGAGTGGGGGCTACACCTTC.

The V and J genes are TRBV12-3 or TRBV12-4 and TRBJ1-2; D perhaps matches TRBD1 (5 bases). The ends were cut back, 5 bases at V and 7 bases at J, with 14 bases in the middle. The CDR3 is 13 amino acids. CDR3 loop: CASSTTGAGGYTF. CDR3 nucleotide sequence: TGTGCCAGCAGTACCACAGGAGCGGGTGGCTACACCTTC.

This sequence joins TRBV7-2 and TRBJ1-4; no reliable D call. The CDR3 totals 14 residues. V lost 0 bases, J lost 7 bases, and 9 bases lay in between. CDR1 and CDR2 (germline): SGHTA, FQGNSA. The CDR3 DNA reads as TGTGCCAGCAGCTTAGCGGGTCGTGGTGAAAAACTGTTTTTT. Protein sequence: CASSLAGRGEKLFF.

V gene TRBV2 combines with J gene TRBJ2-1, with D tentatively TRBD1 (5 bases). This CDR3 has 13 residues. The germline V gene has CDR1 SNHLY and CDR2 FYNNEI. V gave up 2 bases and J gave up 15 bases, with 17 bases separating them. The CDR3 sequence: CASSETASRTLFF. The CDR3 DNA reads TGTGCCAGCAGTGAAACGGCTTCCCGGACACTGTTCTTC.

This clonotype was found many times. The chain joins TRBV20-1 to TRBJ1-2; a possible D gene is TRBD1 (6 bases). Trimming took 1 base from V and 3 from J, leaving 12 bases between them. Germline V CDR1 and CDR2: DFQATT, SNEGSKA (reference sequence). The CDR3 covers 14 residues. The CDR3: CSARGAGVYYGYTF. The CDR3 DNA is TGCAGTGCTAGAGGCGCAGGGGTGTACTATGGCTACACCTTC.

CDR3: CASRSGTPSRGLAGNYEQYF. The CDR3 coding sequence is TGTGCCAGCAGATCCGGGACCCCATCCCGCGGGCTAGCGGGTAACTACGAGCAGTACTTC. The genes are TRBV6-1 and TRBJ2-7, with 8 bases aligning to TRBD2. Germline V gene sequence: CDR1 MNHNS, CDR2 SASEGT. J gave up 3 bases and V 6 bases, and 25 bases lay outside the gene matches. This CDR3 spans 20 amino acids.

As to this clonotype: A single base separates this from a much larger clone, so it may be a read error. This chain connects TRBV5-6 to TRBJ2-3, with D possibly matching TRBD2 (5 bases). The CDR3 covers 16 residues. Per germline, CDR1 SGHDT and CDR2 YYEEEE. CDR3 loop: CACSLEARSRTDTQYF. DNA for the CDR3: TGTGCCTGCAGCTTGGAGGCCAGGTCACGCACAGATACGCAGTATTTT. Looking up the rest from reference TRBV5-6 and TRBJ2-3 gives the full variable domain: DAGVTQSPTHLIKTRGQQVTLRCSPKSGHDTVSWYQQALGQGPQFIFQYYEEEERQRGNFPDRFSGHQFPNYSSELNVNALLLGDSALYLCACSLEARSRTDTQYFGPGTRLTVL.

The sample holds one count of this clonotype. The gene calls are TRBV25-1 and TRBJ1-4; 10 bases fit TRBD1. J lost 8 bases, V lost 1 base, and 4 bases had no gene match. This CDR3 region has 15 residues. From germline, CDR1 is MGHDK and CDR2 SYGVNS. In nucleotides, the CDR3 is TGTGCCAGCAGTGAATTAGGGACAGGGGCCGAAAAACTGTTTTTT. It is translated as CASSELGTGAEKLFF.

This clonotype has more than one count but fewer than ten. V usage is TRBV9 and J usage is TRBJ1-2; D is perhaps TRBD1 (5 bases). Germline CDR1 reads SGDLS; CDR2 reads YYNGEE. V was cut by 4 bases and J by 3 bases, with 13 bases left in between. This CDR3 has 14 amino acids. The DNA of the CDR3 is TGTGCCAGCAGCTCCTCCCAAGGGGACTATGGCTACACCTTC. The encoded protein is CASSSSQGDYGYTF.

DNA for the CDR3: TGTGCCAGCAGCGATGGGGGGGGGACTATCCCCAATGAGCAGTTCTTC. It translates to CASSDGGGTIPNEQFF. The chain links TRBV9 to TRBJ2-1; 7 positions agree with TRBD2. The V gene end was trimmed by 3 bases and the J gene end by 6 bases; junction bases not matched to a gene: 12. CDR3 length: 16 amino acids. CDR1 is SGDLS and CDR2 is YYNGEE in the germline V gene.

This clonotype was seen more than once but under ten times. The chain links TRBV9 to TRBJ2-5; tentatively, D is TRBD1 or TRBD2 (5 bases each). The germline gives CDR1 SGDLS, CDR2 YYNGEE. The CDR3 contains 15 residues. Deletions cut 0 bases from V and 1 base from J, with 10 bases between. CDR3 sequence (DNA): TGTGCCAGCAGCGTAGGTTCAGGGACCCAAGAGACCCAGTACTTC. Its translation: CASSVGSGTQETQYF.

The CDR3 reads CASSPDRGEDYGYTF. Written as DNA, the CDR3 is TGTGCCAGCTCACCCGACAGGGGCGAAGACTATGGCTACACCTTC. The chain combines TRBV18 with TRBJ1-2, with TRBD1 matching 8 bases. J was trimmed by 3 bases and V by 3 bases; bases with no gene match: 6. The length of the CDR3 is 15 residues. Germline lookup yields CDR1 KGHSH and CDR2 LQKENI.

The chain is built from TRBV5-5 and TRBJ2-3; D is unclear. Trimming removed 0 bases from V and 7 bases from J, with 6 bases in between. The germline V gene encodes CDR1 SGHKS and CDR2 YYEKEE (reference sequence). The CDR3 has 12 residues. DNA of the CDR3: TGTGCCAGCAGCTTGGTTGAGAATACGCAGTATTTT. Protein sequence: CASSLVENTQYF.

As to this clonotype: The junction and the germline gene differ at one end; a read error may be behind it. The chain links TRBV11-2 to TRBJ2-3; 9 bases are a match to TRBD1. The CDR3 loop spans 17 amino acids. Germline assignment: CDR1 SGHAT and CDR2 FQNNGV. The CDR3 loop reads CASSLRPRDRVPDTHYF. CDR3 DNA: TGTGCCAGCAGCTTACGCCCGAGGGACAGGGTCCCAGATACGCACTATTTT.

The chain recombines TRBV3-1 with TRBJ2-5; D is unresolved. The DNA end favors TRBJ2-7, so the J call may be wrong. The V gene's germline CDR1 is LGHDT and CDR2 YNNKEL (reference sequence). This CDR3 comprises 15 residues. The CDR3 DNA reads TGTGCCAGCAGCCAAGCCCCCGCAAGGGCCTACGAGCAGTACTTC. This sequence encodes CASSQAPARAYEQYF.

This chain connects TRBV7-9 to TRBJ1-1, with 7 bases aligning to TRBD1. The V segment lost 4 bases and the J segment 1 base; nucleotides outside the gene matches: 6. CDR3 length: 15 residues. From germline, CDR1 is SEHNR and CDR2 FQNEAQ (reference sequence). CDR3 bases: TGTGCCAGCAGCTCCCCGACAGGGACGAACACTGAAGCTTTCTTT. Translating it yields CASSSPTGTNTEAFF.

Details on this clonotype: A much larger clone is a single base away; this may be a read error. V and J are TRBV7-2 and TRBJ1-2; perhaps TRBD1 as D (6 bases). CDR1 is SGHTA, CDR2 FQGNSA, per germline. This CDR3 is built from 14 residues. CDR3 sequence: CAGSLGGANYGYTF. For the CDR3, the DNA is TGTGCCGGCAGCTTAGGGGGAGCTAACTATGGCTACACCTTC.